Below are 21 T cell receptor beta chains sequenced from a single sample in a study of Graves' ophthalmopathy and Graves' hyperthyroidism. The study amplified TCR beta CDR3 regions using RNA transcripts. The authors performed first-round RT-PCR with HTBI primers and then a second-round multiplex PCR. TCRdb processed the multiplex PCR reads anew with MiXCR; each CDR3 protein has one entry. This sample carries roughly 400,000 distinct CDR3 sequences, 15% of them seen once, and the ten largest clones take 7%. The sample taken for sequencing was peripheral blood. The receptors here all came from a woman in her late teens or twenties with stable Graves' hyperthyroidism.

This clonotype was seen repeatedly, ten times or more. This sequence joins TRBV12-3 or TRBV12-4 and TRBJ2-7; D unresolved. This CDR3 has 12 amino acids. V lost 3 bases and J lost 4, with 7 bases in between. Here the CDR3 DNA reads TGTGCCAGCAGTTTCAGTCAGTACGAGCAGTACTTC. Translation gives CASSFSQYEQYF.

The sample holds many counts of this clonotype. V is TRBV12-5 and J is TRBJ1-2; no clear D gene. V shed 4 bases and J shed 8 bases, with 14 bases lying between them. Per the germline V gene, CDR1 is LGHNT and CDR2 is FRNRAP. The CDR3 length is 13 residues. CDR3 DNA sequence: TGTGCTAGTGGTTCGGACGGGGATGTAGGCTACACCTTC. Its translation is CASGSDGDVGYTF.

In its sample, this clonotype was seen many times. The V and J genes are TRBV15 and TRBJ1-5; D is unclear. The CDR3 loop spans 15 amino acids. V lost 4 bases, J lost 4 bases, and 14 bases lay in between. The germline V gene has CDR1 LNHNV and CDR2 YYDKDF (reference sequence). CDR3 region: CATSTQTRTNQPQHF. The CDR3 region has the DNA TGTGCCACCAGCACCCAGACAAGGACTAATCAGCCCCAGCATTTT. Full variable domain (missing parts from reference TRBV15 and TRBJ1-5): DAMVIQNPRYQVTQFGKPVTLSCSQTLNHNVMYWYQQKSSQAPKLLFHYYDKDFNNEADTPDNFQSRRPNTSFCFLDIRSPGLGDTAMYLCATSTQTRTNQPQHFGDGTRLSIL.

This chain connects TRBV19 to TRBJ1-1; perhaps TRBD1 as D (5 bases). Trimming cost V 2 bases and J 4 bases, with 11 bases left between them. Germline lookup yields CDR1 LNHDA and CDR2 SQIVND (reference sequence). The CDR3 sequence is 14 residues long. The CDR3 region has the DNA TGTGCCAGTAGTATAAAGGGGCGGGTCACTGAAGCTTTCTTT. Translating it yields CASSIKGRVTEAFF.

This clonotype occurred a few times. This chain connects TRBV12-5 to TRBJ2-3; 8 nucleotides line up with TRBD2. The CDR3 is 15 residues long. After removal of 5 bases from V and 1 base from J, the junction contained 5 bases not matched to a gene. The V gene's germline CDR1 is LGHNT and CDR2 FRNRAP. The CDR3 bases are TGTGCTAGTGGTATCGGACTAGCAGGCACAGATACGCAGTATTTT. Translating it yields CASGIGLAGTDTQYF.

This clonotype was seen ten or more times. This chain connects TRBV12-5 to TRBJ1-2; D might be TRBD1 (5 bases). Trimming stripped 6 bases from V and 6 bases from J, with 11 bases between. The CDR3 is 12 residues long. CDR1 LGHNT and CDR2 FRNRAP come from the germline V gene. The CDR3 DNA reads TGTGCTAGTGGGGGGGGAGGAGATGGCTACACCTTC. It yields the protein CASGGGGDGYTF.

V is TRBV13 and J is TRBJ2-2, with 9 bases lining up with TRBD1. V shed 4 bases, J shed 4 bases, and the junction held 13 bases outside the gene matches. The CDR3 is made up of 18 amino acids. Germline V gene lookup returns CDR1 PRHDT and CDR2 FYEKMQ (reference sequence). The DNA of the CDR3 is TGTGCCAGCAGCTACACCTCAACAGGGGGCGGCGGCACCGGGGAGCTGTTTTTT. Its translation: CASSYTSTGGGGTGELFF.

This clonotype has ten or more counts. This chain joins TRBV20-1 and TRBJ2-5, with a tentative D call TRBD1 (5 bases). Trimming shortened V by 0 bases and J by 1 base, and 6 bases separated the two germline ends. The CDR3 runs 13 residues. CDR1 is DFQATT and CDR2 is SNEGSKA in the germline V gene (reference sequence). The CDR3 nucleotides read TGCAGTGCTAGAGAGACAGCCCAAGAGACCCAGTACTTC. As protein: CSARETAQETQYF.

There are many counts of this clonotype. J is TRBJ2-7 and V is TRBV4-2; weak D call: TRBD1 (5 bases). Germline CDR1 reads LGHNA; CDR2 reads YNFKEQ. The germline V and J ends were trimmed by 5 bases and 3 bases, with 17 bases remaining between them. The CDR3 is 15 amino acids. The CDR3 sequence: CASSSSPSTDYEQYF. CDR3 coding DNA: TGTGCCAGCAGCTCCTCCCCTTCGACAGACTACGAGCAGTACTTC.

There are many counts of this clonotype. The CDR3 coding sequence is TGTGCCAGCAGCGCAGACAGGGGAATAGGGGCGAACACCGGGGAGCTGTTTTTT. This translates into CASSADRGIGANTGELFF. The chain links TRBV11-2 to TRBJ2-2; 8 nucleotides match TRBD1. The J segment lost 0 bases and the V segment lost 5 bases, leaving 11 bases of the junction unmatched. The CDR3 extends over 18 amino acids. CDR1 is SGHAT and CDR2 is FQNNGV in the germline V gene.

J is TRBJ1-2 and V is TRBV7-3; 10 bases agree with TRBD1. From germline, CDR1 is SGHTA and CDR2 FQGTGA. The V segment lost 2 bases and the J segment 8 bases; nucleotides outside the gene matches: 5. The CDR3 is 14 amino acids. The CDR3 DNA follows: TGTGCCAGCAGCTTACTCGGGACAGGGGAAGGCTACACCTTC. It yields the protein CASSLLGTGEGYTF. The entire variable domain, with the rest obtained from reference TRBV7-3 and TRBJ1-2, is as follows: GAGVSQTPSNKVTEKGKYVELRCDPISGHTALYWYRQSLGQGPEFLIYFQGTGAADDSGLPNDRFFAVRPEGSVSTLKIQRTERGDSAVYLCASSLLGTGEGYTFGSGTRLTVV.

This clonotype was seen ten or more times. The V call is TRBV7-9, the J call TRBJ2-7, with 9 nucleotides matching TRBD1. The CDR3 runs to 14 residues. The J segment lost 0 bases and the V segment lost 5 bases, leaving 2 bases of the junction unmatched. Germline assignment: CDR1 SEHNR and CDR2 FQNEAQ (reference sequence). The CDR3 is CASSDRGGSYEQYF. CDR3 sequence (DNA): TGTGCCAGCAGCGACAGGGGGGGCTCCTACGAGCAGTACTTC.

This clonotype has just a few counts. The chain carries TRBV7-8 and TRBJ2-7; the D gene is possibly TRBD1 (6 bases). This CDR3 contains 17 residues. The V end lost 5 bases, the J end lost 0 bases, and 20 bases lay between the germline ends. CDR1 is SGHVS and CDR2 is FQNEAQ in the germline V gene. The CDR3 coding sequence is TGTGCCAGCAGCCCACACCGATTGGTAGGGGGCTCCTACGAGCAGTACTTC. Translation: CASSPHRLVGGSYEQYF.

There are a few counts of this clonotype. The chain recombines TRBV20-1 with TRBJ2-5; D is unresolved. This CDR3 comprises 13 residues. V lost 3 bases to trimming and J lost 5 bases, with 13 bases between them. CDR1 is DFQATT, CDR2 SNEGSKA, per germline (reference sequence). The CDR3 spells CSARGLVMETQYF. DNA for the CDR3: TGCAGTGCTAGGGGTCTTGTGATGGAGACCCAGTACTTC.

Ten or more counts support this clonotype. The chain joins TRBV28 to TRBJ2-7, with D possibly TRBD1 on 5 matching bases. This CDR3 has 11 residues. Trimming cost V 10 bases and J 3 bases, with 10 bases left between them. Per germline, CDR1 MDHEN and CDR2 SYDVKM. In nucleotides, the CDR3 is TGTGCCATCAGGGAAAACTACGAGCAGTACTTC. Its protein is CAIRENYEQYF.

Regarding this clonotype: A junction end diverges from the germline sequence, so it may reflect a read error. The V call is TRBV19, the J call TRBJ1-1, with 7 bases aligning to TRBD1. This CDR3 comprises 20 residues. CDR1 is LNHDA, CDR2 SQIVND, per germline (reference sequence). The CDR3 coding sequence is TGTGCCAGTAGTATTTTTCGCCCCCCCCGGGACAGAGAATCGAACACTGAAGCTTGCTTT. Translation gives CASSIFRPPRDRESNTEACF.

In DNA form, the CDR3 reads TGCAGCGTTGTGTCAGGGAAAGAGACCCAGTACTTC. Its translation: CSVVSGKETQYF. The chain has TRBV29-1 and TRBJ2-5; possible D gene TRBD1, 5 bases. The CDR3 has 12 amino acids. Trimming stripped 4 bases from V and 3 bases from J, with 9 bases between. The V gene's germline CDR1 is SQVTM and CDR2 ANQGSEA. Full variable domain (outside the CDR3, taken from reference TRBV29-1 and TRBJ2-5): SAVISQKPSRDICQRGTSLTIQCQVDSQVTMMFWYRQQPGQSLTLIATANQGSEATYESGFVIDKFPISRPNLTFSTLTVSNMSPEDSSIYLCSVVSGKETQYFGPGTRLLVL.

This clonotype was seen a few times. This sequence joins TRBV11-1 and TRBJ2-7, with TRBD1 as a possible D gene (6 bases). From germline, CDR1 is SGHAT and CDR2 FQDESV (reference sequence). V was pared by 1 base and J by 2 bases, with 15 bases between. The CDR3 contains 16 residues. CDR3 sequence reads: CASSLEDRSNTYEQYF. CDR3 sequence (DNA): TGTGCCAGCAGCTTAGAAGACAGGTCCAATACCTACGAGCAGTACTTC.

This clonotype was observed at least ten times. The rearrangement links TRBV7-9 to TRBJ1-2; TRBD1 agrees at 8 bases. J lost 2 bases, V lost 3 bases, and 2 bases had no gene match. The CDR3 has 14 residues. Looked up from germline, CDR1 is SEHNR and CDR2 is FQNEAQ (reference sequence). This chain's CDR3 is CASSFDRGNYGYTF. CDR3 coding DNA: TGTGCCAGCAGCTTTGACAGGGGCAACTATGGCTACACCTTC.

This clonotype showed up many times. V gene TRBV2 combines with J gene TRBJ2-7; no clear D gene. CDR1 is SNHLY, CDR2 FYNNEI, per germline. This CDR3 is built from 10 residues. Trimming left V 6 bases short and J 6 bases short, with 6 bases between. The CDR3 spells CASRDGEQYF. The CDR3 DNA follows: TGTGCCAGCAGGGATGGCGAGCAGTACTTC.

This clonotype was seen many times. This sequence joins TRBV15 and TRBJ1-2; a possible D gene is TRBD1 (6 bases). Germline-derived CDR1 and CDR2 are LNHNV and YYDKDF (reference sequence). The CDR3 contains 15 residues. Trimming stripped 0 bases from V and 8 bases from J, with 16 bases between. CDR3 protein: CATSRDNRGARGYTF. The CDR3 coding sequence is TGTGCCACCAGCAGAGATAATCGGGGGGCTCGGGGCTACACCTTC.